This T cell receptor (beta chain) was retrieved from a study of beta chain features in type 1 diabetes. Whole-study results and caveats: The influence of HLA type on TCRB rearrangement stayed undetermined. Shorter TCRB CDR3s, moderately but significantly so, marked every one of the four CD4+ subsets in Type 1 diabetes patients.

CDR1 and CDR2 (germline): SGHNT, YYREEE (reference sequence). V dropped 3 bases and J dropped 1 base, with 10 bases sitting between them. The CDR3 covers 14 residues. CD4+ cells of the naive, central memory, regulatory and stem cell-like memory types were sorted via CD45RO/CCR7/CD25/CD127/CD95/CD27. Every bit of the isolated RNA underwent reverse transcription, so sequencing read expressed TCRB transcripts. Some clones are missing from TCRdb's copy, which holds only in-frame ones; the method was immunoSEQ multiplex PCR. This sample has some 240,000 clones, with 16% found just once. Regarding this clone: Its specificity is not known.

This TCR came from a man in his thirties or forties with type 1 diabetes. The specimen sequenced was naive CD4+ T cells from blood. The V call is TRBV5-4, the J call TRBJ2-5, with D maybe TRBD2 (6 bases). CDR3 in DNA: TGTGCCAGCAGCTCCGGGACTGTCCAAGAGACCCAGTACTTC. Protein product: CASSSGTVQETQYF.